A selection of T cell receptor beta chains follows, all from one sample in a study of blood T cells in healthy people across ages. TCRdb recomputed calls from the 5' RACE reads with MiXCR, one row per CDR3 protein. In the table there are around 2 million distinct CDR3 sequences, approximately 39% of which are singletons. The specimen was blood. The receptors originated from a human donor in good health. Each CDR3 is given with its conserved first and last residue.

V gene	J gene	CDR3 protein
TRBV20-1	TRBJ2-7	CSARDRTGGSHEQYF
TRBV20-1	TRBJ2-3	CSASRELVNADTQYF
TRBV28	TRBJ1-5	CASSLAGTENWSNQPQHF
TRBV20-1	TRBJ2-4	CSARDVFSGLYF
TRBV29-1	TRBJ2-1	CTVGEPGAYNEQFF
TRBV12-3/TRBV12-4	TRBJ2-7	CASSFGGDSFEQYF
TRBV7-2	TRBJ2-1	CASSLGGASTSYNEQFF
TRBV7-6	.	CASSPGQGCHEQYF
TRBV12-3/TRBV12-4	TRBJ1-4	CASSTPRGKSREKLFF
TRBV9	TRBJ1-1	CASSVALEAVAFF
TRBV27	TRBJ2-7	CASTGFIDQSGQSYEQYF
TRBV7-3	TRBJ2-3	CASSHSPLDTRYF
TRBV7-2	TRBJ2-2	CASSGGRGILSTGELFF
TRBV4-1	TRBJ1-4	CASSHPRTGEFSTNEKLFF
TRBV7-9	TRBJ2-7	CASSRGTSVSYEQYF
TRBV5-1	TRBJ1-1	CASSLVRGLNTEAFF
TRBV29-1	TRBJ2-1	CSGIFYEQFF
TRBV9	TRBJ1-4	CASSVRTGRGEKRFF
TRBV19	TRBJ2-4	CASSWGRIQYF
TRBV5-1	TRBJ2-5	CASSLRSPGPFGGTQYF
TRBV20-1	TRBJ1-2	CSGQGFNYGYTF
TRBV7-2	TRBJ2-1	CASSLASGGLINEQFF
TRBV3-1	TRBJ2-7	CASSRSGISYEQYF
TRBV29-1	TRBJ2-3	CSVERDRGPADTQYF
TRBV6-1	TRBJ1-5	CASNYQPQHF
TRBV5-1	TRBJ2-3	CASRIYRSTDTQYF
TRBV5-1	.	CASSLVTGGVYEQYF
TRBV7-9	TRBJ2-5	CALEEDLDQETQYF
TRBV2	TRBJ1-1	CASRGDRGTGEAFF
TRBV13	TRBJ1-1	CASSSWGRANTEAFF
TRBV29-1	TRBJ2-3	CSVLKPAGITDTQYF
TRBV28	TRBJ2-3	CASGLFLRGGDTQYF
TRBV7-3	TRBJ1-1	CASSLSGVYTEAFF
TRBV20-1	TRBJ2-7	CSAGQTSYEQYF
TRBV6-6	TRBJ1-5	CASTRGRGPQHF
TRBV11-2	TRBJ2-1	CASSLDWAGYYNEQFF
TRBV28	TRBJ2-5	CASSVGSGEQETQYF
TRBV9	TRBJ2-7	CASSVAGGEPSSYEQYF